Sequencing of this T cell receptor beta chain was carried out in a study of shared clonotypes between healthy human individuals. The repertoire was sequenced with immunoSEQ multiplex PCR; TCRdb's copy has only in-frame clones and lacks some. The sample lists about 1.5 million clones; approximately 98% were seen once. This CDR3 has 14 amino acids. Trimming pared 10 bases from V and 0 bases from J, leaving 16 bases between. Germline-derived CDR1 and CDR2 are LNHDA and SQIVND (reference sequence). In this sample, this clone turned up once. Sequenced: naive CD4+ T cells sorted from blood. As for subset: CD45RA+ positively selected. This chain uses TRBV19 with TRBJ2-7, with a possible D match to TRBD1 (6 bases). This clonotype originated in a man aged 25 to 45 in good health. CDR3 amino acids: CATRRSDSSYEQYF. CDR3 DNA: TGTGCCACCAGAAGATCGGACAGCTCCTACGAGCAGTACTTC.